Shown below are 25 T cell receptor beta chains from a single sample sequenced in a study of control samples from healthy donors and cancer patients. Profiled with immunoSEQ multiplex PCR; TCRdb holds only in-frame clones, not every one. In the table there are 150,000 to 180,000 clones, over 90% of which are singletons. The sequenced material came from blood. These receptors were obtained from a middle-aged man in good health.

The chain is built from TRBV7-9 and TRBJ2-3; unclear D gene. The CDR3 totals 16 residues. Looked up from germline, CDR1 is SEHNR and CDR2 is FQNEAQ (reference sequence). Trimming shortened V by 3 bases and J by 1 base, and 14 bases separated the two germline ends. The CDR3 sequence: CASSFIDQIRTDTQYF. CDR3 coding DNA: TGTGCCAGCAGCTTCATAGACCAGATACGCACAGATACGCAGTATTTT. The full variable domain, with the rest looked up from reference TRBV7-9 and TRBJ2-3, is DTGVSQNPRHKITKRGQNVTFRCDPISEHNRLYWYRQTLGQGPEFLTYFQNEAQLEKSRLLSDRFSAERPKGSFSTLEIQRTEQGDSAMYLCASSFIDQIRTDTQYFGPGTRLTVL.

A few counts support this clone. Here the CDR3 DNA reads TGTGCCAGCAGCTGGGGGTACGGGACAGGGTTGCAAGAGACCCAGTACTTC. Amino acids: CASSWGYGTGLQETQYF. The chain has TRBV5-8 and TRBJ2-5, with TRBD1 matching 9 bases. Trimming took 3 bases from V and 2 from J; bases not matched to a gene: 11. From germline, CDR1 is SGHTS and CDR2 YDEGEE. This CDR3 has 17 residues.

The rearrangement joins TRBV28 to TRBJ1-5; D ambiguous. The germline V and J ends were trimmed by 6 bases and 2 bases, with 14 bases remaining between them. This CDR3 has 15 amino acids. The V gene's germline CDR1 is MDHEN and CDR2 SYDVKM. CDR3 DNA sequence: TGTGCCAGCAGCCTAGTTTCCCGCGGCAATCAGCCCCAGCATTTT. Its protein product is CASSLVSRGNQPQHF.

This CDR3 reads CASRARSRGEQFF. The DNA of the CDR3 is TGTGCCAGTAGAGCTCGGAGTAGGGGTGAGCAGTTCTTC. The V call is TRBV19, the J call TRBJ2-1; D possibly corresponds to TRBD1 (5 bases). Germline CDR1 is LNHDA and CDR2 is SQIVND (reference sequence). The V and J ends lost 6 bases and 9 bases respectively, with 15 bases between them. The CDR3 is made up of 13 amino acids.

The rearrangement uses TRBV3-1 (or the pseudogene TRBV3-2) and TRBJ2-1; D is perhaps TRBD2 (5 bases). The V end lost 1 base, the J end lost 4 bases, and 17 bases lay between the germline ends. The CDR3 is 17 amino acids. CDR1 is LGHDT, CDR2 YNNKEL, per germline (reference sequence). CDR3 loop: CASSQGGTRGSYNEQFF. Written as DNA, the CDR3 is TGTGCCAGCAGCCAAGGCGGAACCCGCGGGTCTTACAATGAGCAGTTCTTC.

This clone has a single count. J is TRBJ2-3 and V is TRBV9; 9 bases agree with TRBD1. J lost 1 base, V lost 4 bases, and 7 bases had no gene match. The CDR3 totals 16 residues. Germline CDR1 SGDLS, CDR2 YYNGEE. The CDR3 is CASSPRTGEGTDTQYF. For the CDR3, the DNA is TGTGCCAGCAGCCCGAGGACAGGGGAAGGCACAGATACGCAGTATTTT.

This clone was observed a single time. This chain links TRBV5-6 with TRBJ2-6; maybe TRBD1 (5 bases). CDR1 SGHDT and CDR2 YYEEEE come from the germline V gene. This CDR3 region has 15 residues. The germline V and J ends were trimmed by 5 bases and 3 bases, with 12 bases remaining between them. For the CDR3, the DNA is TGTGCCAGCAGAAGTGTCAGGGATGGGGCCAACGTCCTGACTTTC. Translation: CASRSVRDGANVLTF.

The chain joins TRBV18 to TRBJ2-3, with no clear D. Germline V gene sequence: CDR1 KGHSH, CDR2 LQKENI. Trimming took 6 bases from V and 6 from J, leaving 13 bases between them. This CDR3 comprises 13 residues. CDR3 amino acids: CASSLRPRDTQYF. In nucleotides, the CDR3 is TGTGCCAGCTCCCTCAGACCGAGGGATACGCAGTATTTT.

The rearrangement links TRBV10-1 to TRBJ2-7; D ambiguous. From germline, CDR1 is WNHNN and CDR2 SYGVQD (reference sequence). The germline V and J ends were trimmed by 1 base and 3 bases, with 4 bases remaining between them. The CDR3 runs 12 residues. CDR3 in DNA: TGCGCCAGCAGTGAGTTGGGCTACGAGCAGTACTTC. Its protein product is CASSELGYEQYF.

The V gene is TRBV30, the J gene TRBJ1-3; 8 positions match TRBD1. CDR3 size: 14 residues. V lost 5 bases, J lost 4 bases, and 7 bases stayed unmatched. The germline CDR1 and CDR2 sequences are GTSNPN and SVGIG (reference sequence). This CDR3 is CAWDGGQGGNTIYF. DNA for the CDR3: TGTGCCTGGGATGGCGGACAGGGAGGAAACACCATATATTTT.

This sequence joins TRBV6-4 and TRBJ1-1; D is uncertain. There are 13 residues in the CDR3. Trimming removed 3 bases at V and 1 base at J, with 6 bases between. Germline V CDR1 and CDR2: MRHNA, SNTAGT. The CDR3 reads CASSDRQNTEAFF. DNA of the CDR3: TGTGCCAGCAGTGATCGGCAGAACACTGAAGCTTTCTTT.

The table lists this clone with a few counts. The chain has TRBV10-3 and TRBJ1-1; TRBD1 aligns across 9 bases. The CDR3 contains 15 residues. The junction had 8 bases not matched to a gene; V was cut back by 4 bases and J by 5 bases. From germline, CDR1 is ENHRY and CDR2 SYGVKD. The CDR3 is CAISVGTGMGTEAFF. The CDR3 DNA sequence: TGTGCCATCAGTGTCGGGACAGGGATGGGGACTGAAGCTTTCTTT.

This chain joins TRBV5-1 and TRBJ1-4, with a possible D match to TRBD1 (5 bases). Between the trimmed V and J ends, which lost 0 bases and 1 base, there was a span of 13 bases. Germline V gives CDR1 SGHRS, CDR2 YFSETQ. This CDR3 is built from 17 residues. CDR3 in DNA: TGCGCCAGCAGCTTGGGGAGGGGCACAGAAACTAATGAAAAACTGTTTTTT. It codes for CASSLGRGTETNEKLFF.

The V gene is TRBV2, the J gene TRBJ1-6; TRBD1 matches 11 bases. The CDR3 runs 17 residues. The germline V gene has CDR1 SNHLY and CDR2 FYNNEI. After removal of 5 bases from V and 7 bases from J, the junction contained 10 bases not matched to a gene. CDR3: CASSIRDRGRGNSPLHF. CDR3 coding DNA: TGTGCCAGCAGTATCCGGGACAGGGGGAGAGGAAATTCACCCCTCCACTTT.

The CDR3 DNA follows: TGTGCCAGCAGTGAACAGGGGACTGGGGCCAACGTCCTGACTTTC. As protein: CASSEQGTGANVLTF. The V call is TRBV25-1, the J call TRBJ2-6; D is possibly TRBD1 (6 bases). Germline loops: CDR1 MGHDK, CDR2 SYGVNS. The ends were cut back, 2 bases at V and 2 bases at J, with 7 bases in the middle. The CDR3 runs to 15 residues.

The table lists this clone with a count of one. The chain links TRBV6-5 to TRBJ1-3; D unresolved. The CDR3 runs 12 residues. V was clipped by 9 bases and J by 7 bases, with 13 bases between them. The V gene's germline CDR1 is MNHEY and CDR2 SVGAGI. The CDR3 reads CASKRPGNTIYF. The CDR3 DNA reads TGTGCCAGTAAAAGACCGGGGAACACCATATATTTT.

This clone showed up just a few times. The chain carries TRBV2 and TRBJ1-5; D perhaps matches TRBD1 (6 bases). Trimming cost V 6 bases and J 4 bases, with 10 bases left between them. This CDR3 is built from 13 residues. Germline V gives CDR1 SNHLY, CDR2 FYNNEI. Written as DNA, the CDR3 is TGTGCCAGCAGCTTCCAGGGGAATCAGCCCCAGCATTTT. Its protein is CASSFQGNQPQHF.

The J gene is TRBJ2-7, the V gene TRBV18; D possibly corresponds to TRBD2 (6 bases). There are 14 residues in the CDR3. Trimming left V 5 bases short and J 2 bases short, with 13 bases between. Per the germline V gene, CDR1 is KGHSH and CDR2 is LQKENI. CDR3 region: CASSAGRITYEQYF. The DNA for the CDR3 is TGTGCCAGCTCAGCGGGGAGGATCACCTACGAGCAGTACTTC.

V is TRBV4-1 and J is TRBJ2-3; the D gene could be TRBD1 or TRBD2 (5 bases each). The length of the CDR3 is 18 residues. Germline CDR1 and CDR2: MGHRA and YSYEKL. V lost 0 bases and J 5 bases, leaving 21 bases between the germline ends. The CDR3 coding sequence is TGCGCCAGCAGCCAAGAAGGGGCCAGCGGAGAGAGGAGAGATACGCAGTATTTT. Translated: CASSQEGASGERRDTQYF.

In this sample, this clone turned up once. The chain is built from TRBV21-1 and TRBJ2-3; no DNA check was done on the table's D call, TRBD2. TRBV21-1 is designated a pseudogene. There are 17 residues in the CDR3. CDR3 in amino acids: CASSSRPQRESTDTQYF. The DNA of the CDR3 is TGTGCCAGCAGCTCCCGCCCCCAGCGGGAGAGCACAGATACGCAGTATTTT.

The chain is built from TRBV18 and TRBJ2-7, with 7 bases matching TRBD2. The CDR3 has 12 residues. Germline V gene lookup returns CDR1 KGHSH and CDR2 LQKENI. V lost 5 bases to trimming and J lost 5 bases; unmatched junction nucleotides: 3. The CDR3 reads CASSSAGDEQYF. The DNA for the CDR3 is TGTGCCAGCTCATCTGCGGGGGACGAGCAGTACTTC.

This rearrangement joins TRBV12-5 to TRBJ1-4, with unresolved D. The CDR3 has 18 residues. Trimming shortened V by 1 base and J by 2 bases, and 17 bases separated the two germline ends. Germline V gene lookup returns CDR1 LGHNT and CDR2 FRNRAP. This CDR3 is CASGLAFGPPNTNEKLFF. DNA of the CDR3: TGTGCTAGTGGTTTGGCCTTCGGACCCCCGAACACTAATGAAAAACTGTTTTTT.

CDR3 sequence (DNA): TGTGCCAGCTGGGGGCGAGACAATGAGCAGTTCTTC. Translation: CASWGRDNEQFF. V is TRBV6-5 and J is TRBJ2-1; TRBD1 might be the D (6 bases). The CDR3 runs to 12 residues. CDR1 MNHEY and CDR2 SVGAGI come from the germline V gene. Trimming took 8 bases from V and 5 from J, leaving 10 bases between them.

This chain links TRBV28 with TRBJ2-7; TRBD2 is a possible D gene (7 bases). V lost 5 bases and J 4 bases, leaving 24 bases between the germline ends. Germline CDR1 MDHEN, CDR2 SYDVKM. This CDR3 contains 17 residues. The DNA of the CDR3 is TGTGCCAGCAGTAAGGGGGGACTAACCCGTTCGAGTTACGAGCAGTACTTC. Encoded protein: CASSKGGLTRSSYEQYF.

V and J are TRBV28 and TRBJ2-3, with TRBD2 as a possible D gene (7 bases). V lost 8 bases and J 2 bases, leaving 17 bases between the germline ends. The CDR3 is 15 residues long. Germline lookup yields CDR1 MDHEN and CDR2 SYDVKM. CDR3 protein: CASRSRRGATDTQYF. Written as DNA, the CDR3 is TGTGCCAGCCGAAGTCGCCGGGGGGCCACAGATACGCAGTATTTT.